This T cell receptor (beta chain) was captured in a study of blood T cell repertoires in COVID-19. Study-wide background: COVID-19 samples from acute and convalescent phases originated in the United States, Italy and Spain. T cells, B-cell-depleted T cells, or PBMCs provided the cDNA or gDNA that served as material.

Authors' analysis steps: Amplification of reference gene primers provided the estimated nucleated cell counts. The assay was immunoSEQ multiplex PCR, and TCRdb's table has in-frame clones only and misses some. Clonal size and the V and J genes are those of that table, whereas D and trimming came from the DNA. The repertoire holds approximately 160,000 clones, with around four fifths as singletons. Germline V lookup: CDR1 SGHRS, CDR2 YFSETQ. There are 16 residues in the CDR3. J was trimmed by 2 bases and V by 7 bases; bases with no gene match: 10. Two consecutive negative NP/OP PCR tests, clearance, or resolved symptoms defined Cohort 3 recovery.

The genes are TRBV5-1 and TRBJ2-5, with 11 bases that match TRBD2. The source of this sequence is a woman between 45 and 60 years old who had recovered from COVID-19. Sequenced sample: PBMCs or T cells enriched from blood (not recorded which). This CDR3 is CASGPTGLAVQETQYF. In nucleotides, the CDR3 is TGCGCCAGCGGGCCTACGGGACTAGCGGTACAAGAGACCCAGTACTTC.